This T cell receptor beta chain was recovered during a study of T-cell memory formation after mild COVID-19. Study-wide results and caveats: Cross-reactive memory apparently joined, as some responding clones appeared in pre-infection memory.

Trimming shortened V by 5 bases and J by 8 bases, and 8 bases separated the two germline ends. The CDR3 runs to 11 residues. Germline lookup yields CDR1 MNHEY and CDR2 SVGAGI. TCRdb re-called the 5' RACE reads with MiXCR, one entry per CDR3 protein. The sample yields 300,000 to 400,000 distinct CDR3 sequences, about 16% seen once. A note on this clonotype: Its antigen is as yet unknown.

The rearrangement joins TRBV6-5 to TRBJ2-3; weak D call: TRBD2 (5 bases). The TCR originated in a man in his late teens or twenties who had mild COVID-19 (a few samples of this study predate the infection). Cell type and time point are not known. The specimen sequenced was PBMCs or a T cell subset sorted from them (not recorded which). The CDR3, as DNA: TGTGCCAGCAGTAGGGCGGGTACGCAGTATTTT. Its protein is CASSRAGTQYF.